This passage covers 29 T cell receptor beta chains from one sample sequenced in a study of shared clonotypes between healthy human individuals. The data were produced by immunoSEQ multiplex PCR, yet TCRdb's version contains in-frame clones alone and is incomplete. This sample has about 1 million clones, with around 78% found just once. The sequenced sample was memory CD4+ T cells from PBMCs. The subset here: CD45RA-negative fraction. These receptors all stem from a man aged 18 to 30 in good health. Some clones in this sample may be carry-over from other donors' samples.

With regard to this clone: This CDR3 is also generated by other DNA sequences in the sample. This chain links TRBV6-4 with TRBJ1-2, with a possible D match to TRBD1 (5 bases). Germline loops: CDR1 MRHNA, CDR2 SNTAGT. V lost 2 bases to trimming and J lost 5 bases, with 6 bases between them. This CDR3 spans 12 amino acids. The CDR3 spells CASSDGGYGYTF. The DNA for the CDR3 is TGTGCCAGCAGTGACGGGGGTTATGGCTACACCTTC.

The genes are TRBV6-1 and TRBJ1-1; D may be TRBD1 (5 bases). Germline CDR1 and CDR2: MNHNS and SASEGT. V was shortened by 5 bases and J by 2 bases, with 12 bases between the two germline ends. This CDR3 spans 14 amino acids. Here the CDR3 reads CASSQGQVNTEAFF. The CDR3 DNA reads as TGTGCCAGCAGTCAGGGTCAGGTTAACACTGAAGCTTTCTTT.

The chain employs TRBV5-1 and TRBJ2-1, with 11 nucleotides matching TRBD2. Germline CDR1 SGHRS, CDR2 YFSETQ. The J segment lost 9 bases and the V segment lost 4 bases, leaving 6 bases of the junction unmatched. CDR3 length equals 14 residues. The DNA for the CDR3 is TGCGCCAGCAGCGATAGCGGGAGGGGTACTGAGCAGTTCTTC. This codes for CASSDSGRGTEQFF.

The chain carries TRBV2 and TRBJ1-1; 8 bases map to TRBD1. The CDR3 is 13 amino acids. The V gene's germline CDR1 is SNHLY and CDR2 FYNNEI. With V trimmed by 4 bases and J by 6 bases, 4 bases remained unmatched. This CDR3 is CASSADRGAEAFF. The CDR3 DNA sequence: TGTGCCAGCAGTGCCGACAGGGGCGCTGAAGCTTTCTTT.

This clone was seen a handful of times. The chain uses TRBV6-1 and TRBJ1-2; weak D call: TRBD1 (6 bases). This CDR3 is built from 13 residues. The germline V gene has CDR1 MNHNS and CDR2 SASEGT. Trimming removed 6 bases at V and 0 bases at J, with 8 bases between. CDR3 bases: TGTGCCAGCAGGGGGGCGGCTAACTATGGCTACACCTTC. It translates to CASRGAANYGYTF.

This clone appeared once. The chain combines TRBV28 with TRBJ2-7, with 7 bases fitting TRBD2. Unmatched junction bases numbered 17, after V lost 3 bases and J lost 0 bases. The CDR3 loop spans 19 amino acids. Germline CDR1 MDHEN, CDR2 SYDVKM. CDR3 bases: TGTGCCAGCAGTTTCGAGTTTGGGGTTTTGCGGGAGAGCTCCTACGAGCAGTACTTC. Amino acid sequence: CASSFEFGVLRESSYEQYF.

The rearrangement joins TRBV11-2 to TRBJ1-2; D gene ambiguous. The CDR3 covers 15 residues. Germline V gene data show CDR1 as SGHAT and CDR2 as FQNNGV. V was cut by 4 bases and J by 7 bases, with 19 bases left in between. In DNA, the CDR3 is TGTGCCAGCAGCTCCGAGGACCGGAGAATGGGTGGCTACACCTTC. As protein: CASSSEDRRMGGYTF.

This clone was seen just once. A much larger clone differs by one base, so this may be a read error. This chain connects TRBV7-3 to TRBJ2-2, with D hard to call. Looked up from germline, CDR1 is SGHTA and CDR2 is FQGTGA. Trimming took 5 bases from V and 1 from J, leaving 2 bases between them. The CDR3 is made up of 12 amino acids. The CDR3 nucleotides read TGTGCCAGCAGCATGAACACCGGGGAGCTGTTTTTT. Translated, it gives CASSMNTGELFF.

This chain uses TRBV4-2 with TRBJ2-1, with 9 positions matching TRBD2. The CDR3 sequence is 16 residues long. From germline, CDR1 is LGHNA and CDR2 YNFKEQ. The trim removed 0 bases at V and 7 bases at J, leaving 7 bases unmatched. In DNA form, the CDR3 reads TGTGCCAGCAGCCAAGATAATAGCGGGAGTCGGAATGAGCAGTTCTTC. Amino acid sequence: CASSQDNSGSRNEQFF.

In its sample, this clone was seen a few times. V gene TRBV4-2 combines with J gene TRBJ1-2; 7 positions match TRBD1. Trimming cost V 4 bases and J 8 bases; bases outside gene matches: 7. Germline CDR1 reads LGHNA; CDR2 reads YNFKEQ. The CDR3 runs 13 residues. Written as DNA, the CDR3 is TGTGCCAGCAGCCCTGATGACAGGGACGGCTACACCTTC. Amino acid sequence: CASSPDDRDGYTF.

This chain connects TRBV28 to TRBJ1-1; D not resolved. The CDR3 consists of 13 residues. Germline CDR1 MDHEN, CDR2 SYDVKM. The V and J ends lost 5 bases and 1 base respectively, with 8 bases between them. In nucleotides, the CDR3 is TGTGCCAGCAGTCGCCGGACGAACACTGAAGCTTTCTTT. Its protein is CASSRRTNTEAFF.

CDR3 DNA sequence: TGCGCCAGCAGCTTGAAGACCGCAGGGTCGGGGGAGACCCAGTACTTC. Protein sequence: CASSLKTAGSGETQYF. The chain couples TRBV5-1 to TRBJ2-5; D could derive from TRBD1 or TRBD2 (5 bases each). Looked up from germline, CDR1 is SGHRS and CDR2 is YFSETQ. The CDR3 is 16 amino acids. Trimming removed 1 base at V and 5 bases at J, with 18 bases between.

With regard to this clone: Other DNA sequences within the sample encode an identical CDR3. The DNA for the CDR3 is TGCGCCAGCAGCTTGGGGGTGGGCACAGATACGCAGTATTTT. Translated: CASSLGVGTDTQYF. This rearrangement joins TRBV5-1 to TRBJ2-3, with D unresolved. The CDR3 sequence is 14 residues long. The germline V gene encodes CDR1 SGHRS and CDR2 YFSETQ. V gave up 0 bases and J gave up 1 base, with 6 bases separating them.

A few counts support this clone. The CDR3 coding sequence is TGTGCCAGCAGCTTAGGTCTCGGGACAGGGTCCGACGAGCAGTACTTC. The encoded protein is CASSLGLGTGSDEQYF. The chain employs TRBV7-2 and TRBJ2-7; TRBD1 matches 9 bases. J lost 5 bases, V lost 1 base, and 9 bases had no gene match. In germline, CDR1 is SGHTA, CDR2 FQGNSA. The CDR3 is made up of 16 amino acids. Full variable domain (outside the CDR3, taken from reference TRBV7-2 and TRBJ2-7): GAGVSQSPSNKVTEKGKDVELRCDPISGHTALYWYRQSLGQGLEFLIYFQGNSAPDKSGLPSDRFSAERTGGSVSTLTIQRTQQEDSAVYLCASSLGLGTGSDEQYFGPGTRLTVT.

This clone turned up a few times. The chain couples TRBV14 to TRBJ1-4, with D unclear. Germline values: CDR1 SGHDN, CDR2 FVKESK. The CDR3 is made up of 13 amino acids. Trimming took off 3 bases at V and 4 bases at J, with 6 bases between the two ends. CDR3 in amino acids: CASSQGSNEKLFF. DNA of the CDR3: TGTGCCAGCAGCCAGGGGAGTAATGAAAAACTGTTTTTT.

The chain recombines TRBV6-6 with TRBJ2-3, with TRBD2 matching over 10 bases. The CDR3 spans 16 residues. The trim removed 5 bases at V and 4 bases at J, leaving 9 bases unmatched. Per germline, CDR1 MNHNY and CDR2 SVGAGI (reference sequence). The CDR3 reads CASSSPEREGADTQYF. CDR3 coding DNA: TGTGCCAGCAGTAGCCCCGAGCGGGAGGGAGCAGATACGCAGTATTTT.

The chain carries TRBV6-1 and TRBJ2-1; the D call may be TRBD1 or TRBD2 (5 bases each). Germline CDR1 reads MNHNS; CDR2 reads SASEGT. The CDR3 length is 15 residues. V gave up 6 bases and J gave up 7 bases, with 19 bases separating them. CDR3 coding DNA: TGTGCCAGCAGCCAACCCGGGACGCTCAGGAATGAGCAGTTCTTC. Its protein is CASSQPGTLRNEQFF.

CDR3 region: CASKIGDYGYTF. The CDR3 region has the DNA TGTGCCAGTAAGATAGGGGACTATGGCTACACCTTC. This chain joins TRBV6-1 and TRBJ1-2; weak D call: TRBD1 (5 bases). The germline gives CDR1 MNHNS, CDR2 SASEGT. Trimming took 9 bases from V and 3 from J, leaving 11 bases between them. This CDR3 region has 12 residues.

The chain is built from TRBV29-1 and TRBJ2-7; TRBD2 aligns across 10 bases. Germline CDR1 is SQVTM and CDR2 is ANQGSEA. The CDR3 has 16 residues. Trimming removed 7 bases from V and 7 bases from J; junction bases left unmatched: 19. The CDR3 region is CSAGGPKAGGPGEQYF. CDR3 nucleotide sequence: TGCAGCGCCGGGGGTCCCAAAGCGGGAGGGCCGGGGGAGCAGTACTTC.

The CDR3 region has the DNA TGTGCCAGCAGCCCAGGGGGGGCTACTGATTATGGCTACACCTTC. This codes for CASSPGGATDYGYTF. The chain employs TRBV7-1 and TRBJ1-2; TRBD1 matches at 7 bases. TRBV7-1 is filed as an ORF, its function uncertain. The CDR3 totals 15 residues. V shed 5 bases, J shed 5 bases, and the junction held 11 bases outside the gene matches.

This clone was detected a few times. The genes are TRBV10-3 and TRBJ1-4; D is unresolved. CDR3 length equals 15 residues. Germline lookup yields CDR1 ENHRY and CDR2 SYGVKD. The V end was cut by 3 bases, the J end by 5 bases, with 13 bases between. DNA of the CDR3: TGTGCCATCAGTGACGGAGAGGGCTGGAATGAAAAACTGTTTTTT. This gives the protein CAISDGEGWNEKLFF.

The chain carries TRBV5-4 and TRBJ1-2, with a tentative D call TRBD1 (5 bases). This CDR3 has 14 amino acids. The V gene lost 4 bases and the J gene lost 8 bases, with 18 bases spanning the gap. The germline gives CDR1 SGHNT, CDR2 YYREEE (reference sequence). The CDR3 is CASSHRQGGWGYTF. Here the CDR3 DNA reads TGTGCCAGCAGCCACAGGCAGGGTGGTTGGGGCTACACCTTC.

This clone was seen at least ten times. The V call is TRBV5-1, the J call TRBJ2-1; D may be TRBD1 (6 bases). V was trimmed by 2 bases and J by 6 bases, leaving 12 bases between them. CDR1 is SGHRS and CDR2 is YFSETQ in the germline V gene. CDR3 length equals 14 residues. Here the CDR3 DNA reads TGCGCCAGCAGCTTCTGGGGGCCGGGCAATGAGCAGTTCTTC. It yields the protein CASSFWGPGNEQFF. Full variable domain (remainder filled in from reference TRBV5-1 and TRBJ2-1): KAGVTQTPRYLIKTRGQQVTLSCSPISGHRSVSWYQQTPGQGLQFLFEYFSETQRNKGNFPGRFSGRQFSNSRSEMNVSTLELGDSALYLCASSFWGPGNEQFFGPGTRLTVL.

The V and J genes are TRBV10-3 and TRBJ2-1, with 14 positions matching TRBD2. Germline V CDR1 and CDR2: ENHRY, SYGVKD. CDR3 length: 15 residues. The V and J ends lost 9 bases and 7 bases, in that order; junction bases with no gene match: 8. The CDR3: CAIRSGLAGGNEQFF. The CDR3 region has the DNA TGTGCCATTCGAAGTGGACTAGCGGGAGGTAATGAGCAGTTCTTC.

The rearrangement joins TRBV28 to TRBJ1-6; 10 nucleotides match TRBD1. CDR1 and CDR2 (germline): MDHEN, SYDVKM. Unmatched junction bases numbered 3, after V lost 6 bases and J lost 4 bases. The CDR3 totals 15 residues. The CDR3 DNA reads TGTGCCAGCAGAGGACAGGGGGTTTATAATTCACCCCTCCACTTT. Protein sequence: CASRGQGVYNSPLHF.

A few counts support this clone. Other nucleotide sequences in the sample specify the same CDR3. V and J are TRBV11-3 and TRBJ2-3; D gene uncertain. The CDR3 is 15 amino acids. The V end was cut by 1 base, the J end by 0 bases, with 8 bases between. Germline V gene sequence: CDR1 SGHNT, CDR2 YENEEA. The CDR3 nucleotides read TGTGCCAGCAGCTTAGGCGGATTTAGCACAGATACGCAGTATTTT. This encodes CASSLGGFSTDTQYF.

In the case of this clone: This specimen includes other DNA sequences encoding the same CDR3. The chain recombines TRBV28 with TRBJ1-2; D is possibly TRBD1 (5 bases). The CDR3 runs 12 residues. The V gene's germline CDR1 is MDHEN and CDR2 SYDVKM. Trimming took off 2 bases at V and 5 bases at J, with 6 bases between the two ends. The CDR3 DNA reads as TGTGCCAGCAGTTTAGGGGGTTATGGCTACACCTTC. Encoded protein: CASSLGGYGYTF.

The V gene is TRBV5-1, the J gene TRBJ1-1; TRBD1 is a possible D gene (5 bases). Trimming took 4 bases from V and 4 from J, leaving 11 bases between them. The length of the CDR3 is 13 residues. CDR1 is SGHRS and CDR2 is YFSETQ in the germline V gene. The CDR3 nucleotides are TGCGCCAGCAGCGCCCAGGGTGGCACTGAAGCTTTCTTT. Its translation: CASSAQGGTEAFF.

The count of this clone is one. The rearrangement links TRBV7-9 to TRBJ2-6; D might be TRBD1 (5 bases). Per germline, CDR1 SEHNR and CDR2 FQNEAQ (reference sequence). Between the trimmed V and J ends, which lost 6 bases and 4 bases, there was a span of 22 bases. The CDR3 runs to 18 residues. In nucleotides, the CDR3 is TGTGCCAGCAGGGATGGGTGGGGCGCTGGGGCGGGGGCCAACGTCCTGACTTTC. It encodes CASRDGWGAGAGANVLTF.